This T cell receptor beta chain derives from a study of control samples from healthy donors and cancer patients. Profiled with immunoSEQ multiplex PCR; TCRdb holds only in-frame clones, not every one. The sample consists of several thousand clones, roughly four fifths of them appearing once. This CDR3 has 14 residues. Unmatched junction bases numbered 6, after V lost 5 bases and J lost 3 bases. Germline V CDR1 and CDR2: MDHEN, SYDVKM. The clonotype originates from a female donor with lung cancer. Sequencing used formalin-fixed, paraffin-embedded tissue. The V gene is TRBV28, the J gene TRBJ1-1; 7 bases map to TRBD1. The CDR3 sequence is CASSRRGRDTEAFF. The CDR3 DNA follows: TGTGCCAGCAGTCGCAGGGGGAGGGACACTGAAGCTTTCTTT.